One sample yielded the 22 T cell receptor beta chains listed below, sequenced in a study of CD8 T cells in Susac syndrome. An input of 0.5 to 1 ug of RNA was subjected to reverse transcription using random hexamers. A single record per CDR3 protein comes from TCRdb applying MiXCR to the immunoSEQ multiplex PCR reads. The data contain 100,000 to 150,000 distinct CDR3 sequences, 65% to 90% of them singletons. Input material: CD8+ T cells from PBMCs. The receptors here all came from a human donor with multiple sclerosis.

This clonotype was recorded a few times. DNA for the CDR3: TGTGCCAGCAGCTTAGTTATGGGGGAGGGCCGGTATGAGCAGTTCTTC. It is translated as CASSLVMGEGRYEQFF. This chain links TRBV7-8 with TRBJ2-1; 7 bases align to TRBD2. The CDR3 runs 16 residues. Losses at the gene ends were 1 base for V and 8 bases for J; bases not matched to a gene: 11. Per the germline V gene, CDR1 is SGHVS and CDR2 is FQNEAQ.

This rearrangement joins TRBV27 to TRBJ2-7; no firm D call. Germline CDR1 reads MNHEY; CDR2 reads SMNVEV (reference sequence). V shed 3 bases and J shed 0 bases, with 9 bases lying between them. CDR3 length: 14 amino acids. The CDR3 here is CASSFGSNSYEQYF. CDR3 in DNA: TGTGCCAGCAGTTTTGGCAGTAACTCCTACGAGCAGTACTTC.

This sequence joins TRBV28 and TRBJ1-5, with D possibly being TRBD1 (5 bases). V lost 6 bases, J lost 5 bases, and 17 bases lay in between. Germline V gene sequence: CDR1 MDHEN, CDR2 SYDVKM. The CDR3 sequence is 15 residues long. The CDR3 loop reads CASRGGTQLDQPQHF. DNA for the CDR3: TGTGCCAGCAGGGGGGGAACCCAACTCGATCAGCCCCAGCATTTT.

The chain employs TRBV12-3 or TRBV12-4 and TRBJ1-4, with D perhaps matching TRBD1 (5 bases). CDR3 length equals 13 residues. Between the trimmed V and J ends, which lost 5 bases and 4 bases, there was a span of 8 bases. CDR3 protein: CASSRQNNEKLFF. The CDR3 DNA reads as TGTGCCAGCAGTCGACAGAATAATGAAAAACTGTTTTTT.

The chain joins TRBV6-2 or TRBV6-3 to TRBJ2-3, with 11 bases lining up with TRBD1. The CDR3 is made up of 17 amino acids. CDR1 and CDR2 (germline): MNHEY, SVGEGT. V lost 5 bases and J lost 5; bases outside the gene matches: 12. This chain's CDR3 is CASSTTGTGGDIDTQYF. The CDR3 coding sequence is TGTGCCAGCAGTACTACGGGGACAGGGGGTGACATAGATACGCAGTATTTT.

The rearrangement links TRBV19 to TRBJ2-5; weak D call: TRBD1 (6 bases). Germline V lookup: CDR1 LNHDA, CDR2 SQIVND (reference sequence). Trimming pared 6 bases from V and 3 bases from J, leaving 8 bases between. The CDR3 sequence is 12 residues long. The CDR3 protein is CASRGQKETQYF. The CDR3 nucleotides are TGTGCCAGTAGAGGACAGAAAGAGACCCAGTACTTC.

For the CDR3, the DNA is TGTGCCAGTAGTATTTCTCCGGGGGTGAACACTGAAGCTTTCTTT. It codes for CASSISPGVNTEAFF. The V gene is TRBV19, the J gene TRBJ1-1, with a tentative D call TRBD1 (5 bases). The germline gives CDR1 LNHDA, CDR2 SQIVND (reference sequence). Trimming took off 3 bases at V and 0 bases at J, with 11 bases between the two ends. The CDR3 extends over 15 amino acids.

The V call is TRBV19, the J call TRBJ1-2, with D hard to call. V was shortened by 1 base and J by 6 bases, with 12 bases between the two germline ends. Germline loops: CDR1 LNHDA, CDR2 SQIVND (reference sequence). CDR3 length: 14 residues. For the CDR3, the DNA is TGTGCCAGTAGTATAGGCACAGCAGGAGATGGCTACACCTTC. Translating gives CASSIGTAGDGYTF.

The V gene is TRBV19, the J gene TRBJ2-1; D might be TRBD1 (6 bases). Germline CDR1 and CDR2: LNHDA and SQIVND (reference sequence). The ends were cut back, 5 bases at V and 1 base at J, with 12 bases in the middle. This CDR3 spans 15 amino acids. In DNA, the CDR3 is TGTGCCAGTAGTCTCGGACAGAGGTCCTACAATGAGCAGTTCTTC. This sequence encodes CASSLGQRSYNEQFF.

This chain uses TRBV4-3 with TRBJ2-2, with a tentative D call TRBD1 (6 bases). The germline V gene encodes CDR1 LGHNA and CDR2 YSLEER. There are 14 residues in the CDR3. V dropped 6 bases and J dropped 6 bases, with 14 bases sitting between them. The CDR3 sequence is CASRGGEGAGELFF. The CDR3 DNA is TGCGCCAGCAGAGGGGGAGAGGGGGCCGGGGAGCTGTTTTTT.

This clonotype was detected a few times. In DNA form, the CDR3 reads TGCGCCAGCAGCCAAACTCGGAACACTGAAGCTTTCTTT. It encodes CASSQTRNTEAFF. The rearrangement joins TRBV4-1 to TRBJ1-1; no definite D call. The CDR3 sequence is 13 residues long. Germline-derived CDR1 and CDR2 are MGHRA and YSYEKL. The V gene lost 2 bases and the J gene lost 1 base, with 5 bases spanning the gap.

The chain joins TRBV29-1 to TRBJ1-2; 8 nucleotides match TRBD1. CDR3 length: 11 amino acids. V gave up 7 bases and J gave up 8 bases; unmatched junction bases: 6. Germline loops: CDR1 SQVTM, CDR2 ANQGSEA. CDR3 region: CSGWTGLGYTF. CDR3 DNA: TGCAGCGGATGGACAGGGCTGGGCTACACCTTC.

The CDR3 region has the DNA TGTGCCAGCAGCCAAGATGGGGAGGGGATTAACACTGAAGCTTTCTTT. Residues: CASSQDGEGINTEAFF. V and J are TRBV14 and TRBJ1-1; D may be TRBD1 (5 bases). V shed 0 bases and J shed 2 bases, with 13 bases lying between them. The CDR3 sequence is 16 residues long. From germline, CDR1 is SGHDN and CDR2 FVKESK.

V and J are TRBV9 and TRBJ1-2; D might be TRBD1 (6 bases). The CDR3 is 15 amino acids. CDR1 is SGDLS, CDR2 YYNGEE, per germline. V was pared by 6 bases and J by 3 bases, with 18 bases between. CDR3 nucleotide sequence: TGTGCCAGCAACCCTTGGACAGAGGGGGACTATGGCTACACCTTC. Amino acid sequence: CASNPWTEGDYGYTF.

There are a few counts of this clonotype. CDR3 loop: CASSYGGDANYGYTF. For the CDR3, the DNA is TGTGCCAGCAGTTACGGAGGTGACGCTAACTATGGCTACACCTTC. The V gene is TRBV6-5, the J gene TRBJ1-2; unclear D gene. From germline, CDR1 is MNHEY and CDR2 SVGAGI. The length of the CDR3 is 15 residues. V dropped 2 bases and J dropped 0 bases, with 10 bases sitting between them.

This chain connects TRBV6-1 to TRBJ2-2; 13 positions agree with TRBD2. The germline gives CDR1 MNHNS, CDR2 SASEGT. Unmatched junction bases numbered 16, after V lost 6 bases and J lost 6 bases. The CDR3 runs to 19 residues. The CDR3 DNA reads as TGTGCCAGCAGCCTAAGAAGGACTAGCGGGAGTTACGTCCCCGGGGAGCTGTTTTTT. Residues: CASSLRRTSGSYVPGELFF.

V is TRBV12-3 or TRBV12-4 and J is TRBJ1-3; D is unclear. Trimming took 8 bases from V and 3 from J, leaving 5 bases between them. The length of the CDR3 is 11 residues. The CDR3 loop is CASEGGNTIYF. CDR3 in DNA: TGTGCCAGCGAGGGTGGAAACACCATATATTTT.

This clonotype appeared a few times. This chain joins TRBV13 and TRBJ1-1, with no clear D. Trimming left V 2 bases short and J 0 bases short, with 4 bases between. Germline V gene data show CDR1 as PRHDT and CDR2 as FYEKMQ (reference sequence). The CDR3 covers 13 residues. CDR3 residues: CASSLRMNTEAFF. In DNA, the CDR3 is TGTGCCAGCAGCTTACGGATGAACACTGAAGCTTTCTTT.

This chain joins TRBV5-1 and TRBJ2-5; D may be TRBD2 (7 bases). From germline, CDR1 is SGHRS and CDR2 YFSETQ. Trimming took off 1 base at V and 5 bases at J, with 18 bases between the two ends. The CDR3 consists of 16 residues. The CDR3 here is CASSLRAGAAEETQYF. CDR3 sequence (DNA): TGCGCCAGCAGCTTGAGGGCGGGGGCAGCGGAGGAGACCCAGTACTTC.

CDR3 sequence reads: CASKDTSSYNSPLHF. Written as DNA, the CDR3 is TGTGCCAGCAAGGACACCAGCTCCTATAATTCACCCCTCCACTTT. The gene calls are TRBV2 and TRBJ1-6; D might be TRBD1 (5 bases). From germline, CDR1 is SNHLY and CDR2 FYNNEI. Trimming cost V 7 bases and J 0 bases, with 10 bases left between them. The CDR3 is 15 amino acids.

V gene TRBV29-1 combines with J gene TRBJ2-1; D gene unclear. CDR1 SQVTM and CDR2 ANQGSEA come from the germline V gene. This CDR3 is 8 amino acids long. Trimming removed 7 bases at V and 10 bases at J, with 5 bases between. Written as DNA, the CDR3 is TGCAGCGCCGGAGAGCAGTTCTTC. It codes for CSAGEQFF.

J is TRBJ2-2 and V is TRBV19; 7 nucleotides match TRBD2. Trimming at V came to 8 bases and at J to 4 bases, leaving 7 bases not matched to a gene. This CDR3 is 14 amino acids long. Germline values: CDR1 LNHDA, CDR2 SQIVND (reference sequence). The CDR3 DNA reads TGTGCCAGTGGGGGGGGAGGGGTCACCGGGGAGCTGTTTTTT. Amino acids: CASGGGGVTGELFF.